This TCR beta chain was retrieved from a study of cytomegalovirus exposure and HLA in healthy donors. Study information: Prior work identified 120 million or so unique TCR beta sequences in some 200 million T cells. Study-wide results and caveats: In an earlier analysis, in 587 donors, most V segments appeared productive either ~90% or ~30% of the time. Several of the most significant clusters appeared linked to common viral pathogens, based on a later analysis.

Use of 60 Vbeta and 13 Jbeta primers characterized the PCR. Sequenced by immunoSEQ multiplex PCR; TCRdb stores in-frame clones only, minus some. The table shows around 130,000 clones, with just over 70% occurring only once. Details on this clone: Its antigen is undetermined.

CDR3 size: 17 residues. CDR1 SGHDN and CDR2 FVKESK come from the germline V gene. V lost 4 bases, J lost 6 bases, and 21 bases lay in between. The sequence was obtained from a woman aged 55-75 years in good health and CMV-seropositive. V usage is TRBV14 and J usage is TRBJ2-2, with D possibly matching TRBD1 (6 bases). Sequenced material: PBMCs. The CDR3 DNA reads TGTGCCAGCAGCCCCGACAGGTTAGAGAGGTTCGCCGGGGAGCTGTTTTTT. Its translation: CASSPDRLERFAGELFF.